This TCR beta chain comes out of a study of blood T cell repertoires in COVID-19. The CDR3 is made up of 16 amino acids. Germline assignment: CDR1 GTSNPN and CDR2 SVGIG (reference sequence). V was cut by 4 bases and J by 0 bases, with 18 bases left in between. Assay used: immunoSEQ multiplex PCR; TCRdb lists only in-frame clones, some missing. The sample includes 380,000 or so clones, over 75% of them seen just once. The sequenced sample was PBMCs or T cells enriched from blood (not recorded which). The V gene is TRBV30, the J gene TRBJ1-2; tentatively, D is TRBD1 (5 bases). This sequence originates from a young man who had recovered from COVID-19. CDR3 amino acids: CAWTENWTPSNYGYTF. The CDR3 DNA follows: TGTGCCTGGACAGAAAATTGGACACCCTCTAACTATGGCTACACCTTC.